These 17 T cell receptor beta chains share one sample of origin, sequenced in a study of early T cells in non-severe SARS-CoV-2 infection. TCRdb independently ran MiXCR on the 5' RACE reads; one entry per CDR3 protein. Among 15,000 to 20,000 distinct CDR3 sequences listed, about 5% were seen once. Sequenced material: whole blood. The receptors here all came from an adult who was a healthcare worker with PCR-confirmed SARS-CoV-2 infection or an uninfected control (not recorded which).

This clonotype was picked up many times. This chain uses TRBV6-1 with TRBJ2-1; possible D gene TRBD1, 6 bases. Trimming took 8 bases from V and 9 from J, leaving 17 bases between them. CDR3 length: 13 amino acids. Germline assignment: CDR1 MNHNS and CDR2 SASEGT. This chain's CDR3 is CASGRGTLSEQFF. DNA for the CDR3: TGTGCCAGCGGGAGAGGGACACTCTCTGAGCAGTTCTTC.

This clonotype showed up many times. The chain joins TRBV5-6 to TRBJ1-2; D not certain. Germline assignment: CDR1 SGHDT and CDR2 YYEEEE. The CDR3 spans 11 residues. V gave up 2 bases and J gave up 4 bases, with 3 bases separating them. CDR3 nucleotides: TGTGCCAGCAGCTTCCTCTATGGCTACACCTTC. Translating gives CASSFLYGYTF. The full variable domain, its missing parts supplied by reference TRBV5-6 and TRBJ1-2, is DAGVTQSPTHLIKTRGQQVTLRCSPKSGHDTVSWYQQALGQGPQFIFQYYEEEERQRGNFPDRFSGHQFPNYSSELNVNALLLGDSALYLCASSFLYGYTFGSGTRLTVV.

CDR3 sequence: CASSLGLAHLGSNEQFF. Here the CDR3 DNA reads TGTGCCAGCAGCTTGGGACTAGCACACTTGGGGAGCAATGAGCAGTTCTTC. The chain combines TRBV5-5 with TRBJ2-1; 7 bases agree with TRBD2. Germline assignment: CDR1 SGHKS and CDR2 YYEKEE (reference sequence). V was clipped by 0 bases and J by 6 bases; unmatched bases: 12. CDR3 length: 17 residues. Drawing the rest from reference TRBV5-5 and TRBJ2-1, the complete variable domain is DAGVTQSPTHLIKTRGQQVTLRCSPISGHKSVSWYQQVLGQGPQFIFQYYEKEERGRGNFPDRFSARQFPNYSSELNVNALLLGDSALYLCASSLGLAHLGSNEQFFGPGTRLTVL.

Ten or more counts support this clonotype. The genes are TRBV3-1 and TRBJ2-2; the D is unclear. Germline CDR1 and CDR2: LGHDT and YNNKEL (reference sequence). Trimming stripped 4 bases from V and 5 bases from J, with 5 bases between. The CDR3 runs 12 residues. The CDR3 coding sequence is TGTGCCAGCAGCCGGGTGACCGGGGAGCTGTTTTTT. Amino acid sequence: CASSRVTGELFF.

This chain links TRBV28 with TRBJ1-1, with D maybe TRBD1 (5 bases). Germline CDR1 and CDR2: MDHEN and SYDVKM. Between the trimmed V and J ends, which lost 3 bases and 6 bases, there was a span of 14 bases. CDR3 size: 14 residues. CDR3 region: CASSFLVGGAEAFF. CDR3 in DNA: TGTGCCAGCAGTTTTCTAGTCGGAGGGGCTGAAGCTTTCTTT.

This clonotype was seen at least ten times. CDR3 nucleotides: TGTGCCAGCAGTGATCCCACAGGGGGAATAGGCTCTGGAAACACCATATATTTT. Protein product: CASSDPTGGIGSGNTIYF. The rearrangement links TRBV2 to TRBJ1-3, with 8 bases aligning to TRBD1. The ends lost 3 bases at V and 0 bases at J; junction bases unmatched: 10. This CDR3 is 18 amino acids long. Germline CDR1 is SNHLY and CDR2 is FYNNEI.

This clonotype has at least ten counts. The genes are TRBV21-1 and TRBJ2-6. TRBV21-1 is a known pseudogene. The CDR3 contains 15 residues. The CDR3 region has the DNA TGTGCCAGCAGCAAAGCGGTCCTTGGGGCCAACGTCCTGACTTTC. This encodes CASSKAVLGANVLTF.

This clonotype was seen at least ten times. The chain has TRBV6-7 and TRBJ2-1; tentative D call: TRBD2 (5 bases). TRBV6-7 has ORF status, its function being uncertain. V shed 2 bases and J shed 4 bases, with 12 bases lying between them. The CDR3 length is 15 residues. The CDR3 DNA is TGTGCCAGCAGTTACGAGGGCAGCCCTTACAATGAGCAGTTCTTC. It specifies CASSYEGSPYNEQFF.

A few counts support this clonotype. The chain couples TRBV3-1 to TRBJ2-2; TRBD2 agrees at 8 bases. The CDR3 is made up of 15 amino acids. From germline, CDR1 is LGHDT and CDR2 YNNKEL (reference sequence). V dropped 4 bases and J dropped 3; count of bases not matched to a gene: 4. CDR3 region: CASSLGLVDTGELFF. CDR3 sequence (DNA): TGTGCCAGCAGCCTGGGACTAGTGGACACCGGGGAGCTGTTTTTT.

The gene calls are TRBV7-2 and TRBJ2-7; 7 bases match TRBD2. The CDR3 is made up of 20 amino acids. The V gene end was trimmed by 3 bases and the J gene end by 1 base; junction bases not matched to a gene: 21. The germline V gene encodes CDR1 SGHTA and CDR2 FQGNSA. The CDR3: CASSFLTTSELCAISYEQYV. CDR3 nucleotides: TGTGCCAGCAGCTTCTTGACTACTAGCGAACTTTGCGCAATTTCCTACGAGCAGTACGTC.

This clonotype was found many times. This chain joins TRBV5-1 and TRBJ2-4; D might be TRBD1 (6 bases). This CDR3 region has 15 residues. V was trimmed by 3 bases and J by 6 bases, leaving 16 bases between them. Germline CDR1 SGHRS, CDR2 YFSETQ. CDR3 sequence: CASSSIQGAGNIQYF. CDR3 nucleotide sequence: TGCGCCAGCAGCTCAATACAGGGCGCTGGAAACATTCAGTACTTC.

This clonotype has a count of ten or more. This chain connects TRBV12-3 or TRBV12-4 to TRBJ2-3; perhaps D is TRBD1 or TRBD2 (6 bases each). V lost 5 bases and J lost 4, with 19 bases in between. The CDR3 has 16 amino acids. This CDR3 is CASSTGAVMGADTQYF. DNA for the CDR3: TGTGCCAGCAGTACGGGGGCAGTCATGGGGGCAGATACGCAGTATTTT.

This clonotype came up many times. The chain has TRBV20-1 and TRBJ2-1; unclear D gene. Trimming took 2 bases from V and 0 from J, leaving 8 bases between them. CDR1 is DFQATT and CDR2 is SNEGSKA in the germline V gene (reference sequence). The CDR3 extends over 14 amino acids. The CDR3 DNA follows: TGCAGTGCTAGATTTCGTAGCTCCTACAATGAGCAGTTCTTC. Its translation: CSARFRSSYNEQFF.

The chain combines TRBV7-7 with TRBJ2-2; a weak D match, TRBD2 (6 bases). The CDR3 runs to 12 residues. V gave up 5 bases and J gave up 5 bases, with 6 bases separating them. Germline V CDR1 and CDR2: SSHAT, FNYEAQ (reference sequence). The CDR3 sequence is CASSGRTGELFF. CDR3 nucleotide sequence: TGTGCCAGCAGCGGGAGGACCGGGGAGCTGTTTTTT.

This clonotype was seen a handful of times. This chain links TRBV7-9 with TRBJ2-4; D is perhaps TRBD1 or TRBD2 (6 bases each). The V gene lost 4 bases and the J gene lost 5 bases, with 21 bases spanning the gap. The CDR3 runs to 17 residues. Germline-derived CDR1 and CDR2 are SEHNR and FQNEAQ (reference sequence). The CDR3 DNA reads as TGTGCCAGCAGCTCCCCCGGACTCCCGAGGGGGGAAAACATTCAGTACTTC. Its protein is CASSSPGLPRGENIQYF.

This clonotype is termed medium-sized. This rearrangement joins TRBV21-1 to TRBJ2-7; the D segment call TRBD1 is taken from the table without a DNA check. TRBV21-1 is recorded as a pseudogene. CDR3 length: 15 residues. DNA for the CDR3: TGTGCCAGCAGCAAAGCGGCAGGGGATGTGTACGAGCAGTACTTC. Protein product: CASSKAAGDVYEQYF.

This clonotype was seen a few times. The chain is built from TRBV6-2 or TRBV6-3 and TRBJ2-2, with TRBD1 identical over 10 bases. J gave up 6 bases and V 7 bases, and 8 bases lay outside the gene matches. Germline V gene sequence: CDR1 MNHEY, CDR2 SVGEGT. This CDR3 spans 15 amino acids. The CDR3 coding sequence is TGTGCCAGCACCAGACTTGGACAGGGGGCCGGGGAGCTGTTTTTT. Amino acids: CASTRLGQGAGELFF.